This TCR beta chain was identified during a study of cytomegalovirus exposure and HLA in healthy donors. General observations from the study: Most CMV-associated TCR beta chains appeared HLA-restricted in a later analysis.

This clone was seen a few times. The antigen remains unidentified. Healthy individuals who donated bone marrow served as the donors. CDR1 is MNHNS and CDR2 is SASEGT in the germline V gene. Trimming removed 6 bases from V and 6 bases from J, with 11 bases in between. The CDR3 is 13 amino acids. Amplification used 60 Vbeta primers and 13 Jbeta primers. Here immunoSEQ multiplex PCR was the method, and the copy in TCRdb shows in-frame clones only, minus some. Found here are 150,000 to 200,000 clones, 60% to 80% of them singletons; the top ten hold roughly an eighth. The sequencing input was PBMCs. The chain employs TRBV6-1 and TRBJ2-2; the D gene is possibly TRBD1 (5 bases). This receptor was identified in a man aged 50 to 60 in good health and CMV-seropositive. CDR3 sequence reads: CASSVQAAGELFF. For the CDR3, the DNA is TGTGCCAGCAGCGTACAGGCGGCCGGGGAGCTGTTTTTT.